The source of this T cell receptor beta chain is a study of beta chain features in type 1 diabetes. Across the whole study: Age, gender and cell yields were alike across patients and healthy donors.

This clone was detected a few times. The antigen is not known. Expressed TCRB transcripts were sequenced after all isolated RNA was converted to cDNA. Sequenced by immunoSEQ multiplex PCR; TCRdb stores in-frame clones only, minus some. The repertoire holds 160,000 or so clones, with approximately 9.1% as singletons. CDR3 length equals 15 residues. CDR1 SGHNT and CDR2 YENEEA come from the germline V gene. After removal of 5 bases from V and 3 bases from J, the junction contained 6 bases not matched to a gene. Study-wide findings and caveats: PCR might pick shorter templates more often, in the same way for patients and controls.

Material for sequencing was central memory CD4+ T cells from blood. This sequence was found in a woman between 18 and 29 years old in good health. The rearrangement uses TRBV11-3 and TRBJ2-3; 9 bases align to TRBD1. CDR3 sequence: CASSPRDRATDTQYF. The CDR3 DNA follows: TGTGCCAGCAGCCCCCGGGACAGGGCGACAGATACGCAGTATTTT.